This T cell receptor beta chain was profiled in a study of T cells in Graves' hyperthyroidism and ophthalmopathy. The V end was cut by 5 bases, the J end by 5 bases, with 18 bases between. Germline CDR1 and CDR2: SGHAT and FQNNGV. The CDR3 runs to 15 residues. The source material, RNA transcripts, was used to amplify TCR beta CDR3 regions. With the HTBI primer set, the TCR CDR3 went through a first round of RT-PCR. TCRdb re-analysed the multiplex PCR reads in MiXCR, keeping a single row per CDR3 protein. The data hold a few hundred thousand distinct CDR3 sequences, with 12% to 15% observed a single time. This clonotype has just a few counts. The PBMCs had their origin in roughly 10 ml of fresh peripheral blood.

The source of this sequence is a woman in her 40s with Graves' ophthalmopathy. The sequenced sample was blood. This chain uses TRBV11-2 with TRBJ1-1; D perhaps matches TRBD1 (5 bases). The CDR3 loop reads CASSPQGGTATEAFF. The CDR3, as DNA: TGTGCCAGCAGCCCCCAGGGTGGGACGGCGACTGAAGCTTTCTTT.